This is a list of T cell receptor beta chains from one sample in a study of blood T cell repertoires in COVID-19. The data were produced by immunoSEQ multiplex PCR, yet TCRdb's version contains in-frame clones alone and is incomplete. The table lists about 180,000 clones, more than 65% of them singletons. Specimen: PBMCs or T cells enriched from blood (not recorded which). The receptor set was obtained from a man aged 60 to 69 who had recovered from COVID-19. The CDR3 runs from the conserved cysteine through the conserved F or W. The D gene is left open where the match is weak. Expanded clones are given a class, and other clones once, few, many or no size at all.

cdr3_aa: CASSSQTGTAFF
cdr3_nt: TGCGCCAGCAGCTCGCAGACAGGGACAGCTTTCTTT
d_call: TRBD1
v_call: TRBV5-1
j_call: TRBJ1-1
clone_size: NA

cdr3_aa: CASSPIRGGGTEAFF
cdr3_nt: TGCGCCAGCAGCCCCATACGGGGGGGAGGAACTGAAGCTTTCTTT
d_call: NA
v_call: TRBV5-1
j_call: TRBJ1-1
clone_size: NA

cdr3_aa: CAIERGEPRGELFF
cdr3_nt: TGTGCCATCGAGAGAGGCGAGCCACGGGGGGAGCTGTTTTTT
d_call: NA
v_call: TRBV10-3
j_call: TRBJ2-2
clone_size: NA

cdr3_aa: CSVDTGGAETQYF
cdr3_nt: TGCAGCGTTGACACAGGGGGCGCGGAGACCCAGTACTTC
d_call: TRBD1
v_call: TRBV29-1
j_call: TRBJ2-5
clone_size: NA

cdr3_aa: CASSSRQAYNEQFF
cdr3_nt: TGCGCCAGCAGCTCGCGACAGGCCTACAATGAGCAGTTCTTC
d_call: NA
v_call: TRBV5-1
j_call: TRBJ2-1
clone_size: few

cdr3_aa: CASSETSGNTDTQYF
cdr3_nt: TGTGCCAGCAGTGAGACTAGCGGTAACACAGATACGCAGTATTTT
d_call: TRBD2
v_call: TRBV2
j_call: TRBJ2-3
clone_size: NA

cdr3_aa: CSVEGSGSYNEQFF
cdr3_nt: TGCAGCGTTGAAGGGTCGGGTTCCTACAATGAGCAGTTCTTC
d_call: NA
v_call: TRBV29-1
j_call: TRBJ2-1
clone_size: NA

cdr3_aa: CASSPGSETQYF
cdr3_nt: TGTGCCAGCAGCCCCGGGTCGGAGACCCAGTACTTC
d_call: NA
v_call: TRBV11-3
j_call: TRBJ2-5
clone_size: NA

cdr3_aa: CASSQARTSGEQETQYF
cdr3_nt: TGCGCCAGCAGCCAAGCCCGGACTAGCGGGGAACAAGAGACCCAGTACTTC
d_call: TRBD2
v_call: TRBV4-1
j_call: TRBJ2-5
clone_size: NA

cdr3_aa: CASSLASSGESSYNEQFF
cdr3_nt: TGTGCCAGCAGTTTAGCCAGTTCGGGGGAGAGCTCCTACAATGAGCAGTTCTTC
d_call: NA
v_call: TRBV27
j_call: TRBJ2-1
clone_size: NA

cdr3_aa: CASSSGFREQFF
cdr3_nt: TGTGCCAGCAGTTCGGGGTTTCGTGAGCAGTTCTTC
d_call: NA
v_call: TRBV6-5
j_call: TRBJ2-1
clone_size: NA

cdr3_aa: CASSLAPGNYGYTF
cdr3_nt: TGTGCCAGCAGCTTAGCGCCAGGGAACTATGGCTACACCTTC
d_call: NA
v_call: TRBV7-2
j_call: TRBJ1-2
clone_size: NA

cdr3_aa: CASSPHRGEKETQYF
cdr3_nt: TGTGCCAGCAGCCCCCACCGCGGGGAAAAAGAGACCCAGTACTTC
d_call: NA
v_call: TRBV7-9
j_call: TRBJ2-5
clone_size: NA

cdr3_aa: CASSPRTPGETEAFF
cdr3_nt: TGCGCCAGCAGCCCCCGCACTCCCGGGGAGACTGAAGCTTTCTTT
d_call: NA
v_call: TRBV5-1
j_call: TRBJ1-1
clone_size: few

cdr3_aa: CASRDRGRTGNTIYF
cdr3_nt: TGTGCCAGCAGAGACAGGGGGCGAACTGGAAACACCATATATTTT
d_call: TRBD1
v_call: TRBV2
j_call: TRBJ1-3
clone_size: NA

cdr3_aa: CASRDYPGQPQHF
cdr3_nt: TGTGCCAGCCGCGACTATCCTGGGCAGCCCCAGCATTTT
d_call: NA
v_call: TRBV2
j_call: TRBJ1-5
clone_size: NA

cdr3_aa: CAISSPAGVRYEQYF
cdr3_nt: TGTGCCATCAGTTCCCCCGCGGGAGTTAGGTACGAGCAGTACTTC
d_call: TRBD2
v_call: TRBV10-3
j_call: TRBJ2-7
clone_size: NA